This T cell receptor (beta chain) originates from a study of blood T cell repertoires in COVID-19. There are 16 residues in the CDR3. Germline values: CDR1 LGHDT, CDR2 YNNKEL (reference sequence). J gave up 9 bases and V 4 bases, and 13 bases lay outside the gene matches. Produced via immunoSEQ multiplex PCR; TCRdb's table is partial and in-frame only. The sample consists of around 280,000 clones, nearly 90% of them appearing once. This TCR came from a young woman with acute COVID-19. The V and J genes are TRBV3-1 (or the pseudogene TRBV3-2) and TRBJ2-1; 9 nucleotides align to TRBD2. The material sequenced was PBMCs or T cells enriched from blood (not recorded which). This CDR3 reads CASSRDLAGDRIEQFF. CDR3 nucleotide sequence: TGTGCCAGCAGCCGGGATTTAGCGGGAGATAGGATTGAGCAGTTCTTC.